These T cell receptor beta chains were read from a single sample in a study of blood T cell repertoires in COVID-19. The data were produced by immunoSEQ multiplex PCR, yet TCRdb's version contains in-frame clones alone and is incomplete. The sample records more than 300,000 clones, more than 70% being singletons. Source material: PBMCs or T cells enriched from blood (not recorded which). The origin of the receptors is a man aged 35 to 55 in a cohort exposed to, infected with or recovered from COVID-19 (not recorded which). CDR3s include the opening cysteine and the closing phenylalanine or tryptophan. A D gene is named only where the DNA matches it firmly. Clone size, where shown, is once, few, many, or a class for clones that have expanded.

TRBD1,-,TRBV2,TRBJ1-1,TGTGCCAGCAGGGACAGGGGGATGAACACTGAAGCTTTCTTT,CASRDRGMNTEAFF
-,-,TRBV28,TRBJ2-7,TGTGCCAGCAGTTTAACACAGGTGGGCTCCTACGAGCAGTACTTC,CASSLTQVGSYEQYF
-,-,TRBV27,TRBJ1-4,TGTGCCAGCAGTTTGAGGGCCCAACGGTATGAAAAACTGTTTTTT,CASSLRAQRYEKLFF
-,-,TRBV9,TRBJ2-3,TGTGCCAGCAGCGTAGCTATAGATACGCAGTATTTT,CASSVAIDTQYF
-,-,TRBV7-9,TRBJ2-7,TGTGCCAGCAGCTTAGGAGGGAGAGGGATCACCTACGAGCAGTACTTC,CASSLGGRGITYEQYF
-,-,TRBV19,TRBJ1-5,TGTGCCAGTAGTATGCAGAGCAATCAGCCCCAGCATTTT,CASSMQSNQPQHF
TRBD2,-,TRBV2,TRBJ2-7,TGTGCCAGCGGAGGTAGCGGGAGAGGAACCTACGAGCAGTACTTC,CASGGSGRGTYEQYF
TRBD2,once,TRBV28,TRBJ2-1,TGTGCCAGCAGTTTGTTCGTCGGGACTAGCGGGATAAATGAGCAGTTCTTC,CASSLFVGTSGINEQFF
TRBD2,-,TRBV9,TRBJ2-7,TGTGCCAGCAGCGTTGGACTAGCGGGAACCTACGAGCAGTACTTC,CASSVGLAGTYEQYF
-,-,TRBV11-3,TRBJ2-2,TGTGCCAGCAGCCCTAGCGTCACGAACACCGGGGAGCTGTTTTTT,CASSPSVTNTGELFF
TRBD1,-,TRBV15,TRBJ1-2,TGTGCCACCAGCAGAGAATTGACAGGGCTCGGTGGCTACACCTTC,CATSRELTGLGGYTF
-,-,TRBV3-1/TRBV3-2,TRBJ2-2,TGTGCCAGCAGCCCCGTAGGCGGGACCGGGGAGCTGTTTTTT,CASSPVGGTGELFF
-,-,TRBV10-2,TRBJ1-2,TGCGCCAGCGGAGACAGCTCCGCGTGGGGCTACACCTTC,CASGDSSAWGYTF
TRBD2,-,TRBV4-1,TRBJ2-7,TGCGCCAGCAGCCAAGGAGTGGGGACTAGCTACGAGCAGTACTTC,CASSQGVGTSYEQYF
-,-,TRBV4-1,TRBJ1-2,TGCGCCAGCAGCCAAGTAGGCCAGGGAAGAAACTATGGCTACACCTTC,CASSQVGQGRNYGYTF
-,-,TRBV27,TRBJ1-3,TGTGCCAGCAGTTCCCGGGTTGGAAACACCATATATTTT,CASSSRVGNTIYF
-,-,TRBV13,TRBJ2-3,TGTGCCAGCAGCTTATTTACTCGAAGGGGCCCAGATACGCAGTATTTT,CASSLFTRRGPDTQYF
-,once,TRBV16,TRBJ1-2,TGTGCCAGCAGCCAGAATTCCGGGAATGGCTACACCTTC,CASSQNSGNGYTF
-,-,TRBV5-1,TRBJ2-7,TGCGCCAGCAGCATAGGTTCGACTAGTGTCTACGAGCAGTACTTC,CASSIGSTSVYEQYF
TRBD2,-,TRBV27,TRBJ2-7,TGTGCCAGCAGTCTAGCGGGAGTGTACGAGCAGTACTTC,CASSLAGVYEQYF
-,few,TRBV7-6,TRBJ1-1,TGTGCCAGCAGCTTAGTGGCCCGCAACAAACGGAACACTGAAGCTTTCTTT,CASSLVARNKRNTEAFF
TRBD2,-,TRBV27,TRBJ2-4,TGTGCCAGCGGTATGCGGGGGTGGGGGGACATTCAGTACTTC,CASGMRGWGDIQYF
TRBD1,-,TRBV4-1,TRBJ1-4,TGCGCCAGCAGCCAAGGACCCCGGGACAGGAATGAAAAACTGTTTTTT,CASSQGPRDRNEKLFF
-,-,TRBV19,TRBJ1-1,TGTGCCAGTAGTCCCATCGACAGCTTGAACACTGAAGCTTTCTTT,CASSPIDSLNTEAFF
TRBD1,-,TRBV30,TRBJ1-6,TGTGCCTGGAGTCCACCGTGGGACAGGGGAAATTCACCCCTCCACTTT,CAWSPPWDRGNSPLHF
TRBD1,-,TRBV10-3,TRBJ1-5,TGTGCCATCAGTGGGAGCTTACCCGGACAGGGGGACAATCAGCCCCAGCATTTT,CAISGSLPGQGDNQPQHF
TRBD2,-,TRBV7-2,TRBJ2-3,TGTGCCAGCAGCTTAGTGACTAGCGGGAGGGCCACAGATACGCAGTATTTT,CASSLVTSGRATDTQYF
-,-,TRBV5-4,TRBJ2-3,TGTGCCAGCAGCGTTTGGAGTAGCACAGATACGCAGTATTTT,CASSVWSSTDTQYF
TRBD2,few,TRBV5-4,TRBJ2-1,TGTGCCAGCAGCTTGTGGGGACTAGCCCTAAATGAGCAGTTCTTC,CASSLWGLALNEQFF